The present entry profiles one TCR beta chain with its context. This CDR3 comprises 15 residues. Trimming cost V 3 bases and J 4 bases; bases outside gene matches: 6. In germline, CDR1 is SGHTS, CDR2 YDEGEE. The record originates from a study of blood T cell repertoires in COVID-19. Study in general: Spain, Italy and the United States supplied samples that represented acute and convalescent COVID-19. The cDNA or gDNA used as material had been derived from T cells, B-cell-depleted T cells, or PBMCs.

Authors' analysis steps: Using reference gene primer amplification, nucleated cell counts were estimated. Some clones are missing from TCRdb's copy, which holds only in-frame ones; the method was immunoSEQ multiplex PCR. From that table come the V and J calls and clone size; the DNA was used to work out D and trimming. The sample consists of 130,000 to 150,000 clones, 84% of them appearing once. This receptor was obtained from a human donor in a cohort sampled during active COVID-19. What was sequenced was peripheral blood. The gene calls are TRBV5-8 and TRBJ2-1; TRBD1 matches at 8 bases. CDR3 coding DNA: TGTGCCAGCAGCTATGCAGGGGGCGTATACAATGAGCAGTTCTTC. Translated: CASSYAGGVYNEQFF.